The sequence of this T cell receptor beta chain was determined in a study of T cells in Graves' hyperthyroidism and ophthalmopathy. Per the germline V gene, CDR1 is MNHNS and CDR2 is SASEGT. Trimming removed 8 bases at V and 4 bases at J, with 18 bases between. CDR3 length equals 15 residues. Authors of the study amplified TCR beta CDR3 regions from RNA transcripts. A set of HTBI primers served as the primers for a first-round RT-PCR of the TCR CDR3. TCRdb passed the multiplex PCR reads through MiXCR, listing each CDR3 protein once. Of fewer than 900,000 distinct CDR3 sequences in the sample, 18% were seen once.

The TCR was taken from a woman in her fifties or sixties with Graves' hyperthyroidism that later progressed to Graves' ophthalmopathy. Sequenced sample: blood. The chain carries TRBV6-1 and TRBJ1-5; D possibly corresponds to TRBD1 (6 bases). CDR3 in DNA: TGTGCCAGCTCTAGGGTACCCCAGGGGAATCAGCCCCAGCATTTT. This sequence encodes CASSRVPQGNQPQHF.